This T cell receptor (beta chain) appears in the sequencing data of a study of OX40 agonist ivuxolimab in advanced cancers. V shed 6 bases and J 3 bases; nucleotides not matched to a gene: 8. CDR3 length equals 17 residues. Looked up from germline, CDR1 is MDHEN and CDR2 is SYDVKM. Here immunoSEQ multiplex PCR was the method, and the copy in TCRdb shows in-frame clones only, minus some. The sample contains around 31,000 clones, roughly four fifths of which appear only once. The chain combines TRBV28 with TRBJ2-1; 13 nucleotides align to TRBD2. This sequence originates from an adult with an advanced solid tumor such as melanoma, head and neck, liver or kidney cancer. This specimen consisted of CD4+ or CD8+ T cells sorted from blood, obtained in a trial of the OX40 agonist ivuxolimab. CDR3 sequence: CASRPTSGGVYYNEQFF. The CDR3 region has the DNA TGTGCCAGCAGACCTACTAGCGGGGGGGTGTACTACAATGAGCAGTTCTTC.